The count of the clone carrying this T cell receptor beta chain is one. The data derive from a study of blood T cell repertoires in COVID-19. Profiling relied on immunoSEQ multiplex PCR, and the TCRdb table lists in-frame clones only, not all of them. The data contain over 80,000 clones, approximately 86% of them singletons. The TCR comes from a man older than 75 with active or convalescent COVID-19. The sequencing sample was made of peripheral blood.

CDR3 in DNA: TGTGCCAGCAGTTACCTTTTAGCGAAAAATCAAGAGACCCAGTACTTC. Translating it yields CASSYLLAKNQETQYF. The chain employs TRBV6-2 or TRBV6-3 and TRBJ2-5, with D possibly matching TRBD2 (5 bases). Germline values: CDR1 MNHEY, CDR2 SVGEGT. There are 16 residues in the CDR3. Deletions cut 2 bases from V and 2 bases from J, with 15 bases between.